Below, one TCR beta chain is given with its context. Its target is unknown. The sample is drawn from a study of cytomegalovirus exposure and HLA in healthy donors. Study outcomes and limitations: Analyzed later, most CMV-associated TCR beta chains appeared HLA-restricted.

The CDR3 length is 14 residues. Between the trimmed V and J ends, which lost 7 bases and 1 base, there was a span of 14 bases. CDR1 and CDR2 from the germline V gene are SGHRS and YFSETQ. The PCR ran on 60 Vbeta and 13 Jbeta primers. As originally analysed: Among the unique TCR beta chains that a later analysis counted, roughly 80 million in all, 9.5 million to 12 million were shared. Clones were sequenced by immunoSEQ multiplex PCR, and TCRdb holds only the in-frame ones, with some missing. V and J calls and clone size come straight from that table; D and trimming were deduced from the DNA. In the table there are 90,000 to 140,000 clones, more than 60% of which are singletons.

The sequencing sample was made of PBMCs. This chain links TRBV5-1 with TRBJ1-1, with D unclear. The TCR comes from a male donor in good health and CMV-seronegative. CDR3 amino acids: CASQPTGGNTEAFF. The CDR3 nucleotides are TGCGCCAGCCAGCCTACCGGAGGGAACACTGAAGCTTTCTTT.